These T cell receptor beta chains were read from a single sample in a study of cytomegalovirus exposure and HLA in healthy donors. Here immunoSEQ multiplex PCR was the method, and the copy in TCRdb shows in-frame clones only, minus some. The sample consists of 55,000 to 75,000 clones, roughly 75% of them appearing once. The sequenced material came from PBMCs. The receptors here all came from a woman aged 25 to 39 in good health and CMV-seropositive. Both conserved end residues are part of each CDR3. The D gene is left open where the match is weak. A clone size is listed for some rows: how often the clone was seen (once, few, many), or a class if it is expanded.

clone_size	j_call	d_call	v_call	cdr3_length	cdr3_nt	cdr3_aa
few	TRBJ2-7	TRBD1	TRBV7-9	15	TGTTCCAGCAGCTTTAGGACAGGGGGCGGCTACGAGCAGTACTTC	CSSSFRTGGGYEQYF
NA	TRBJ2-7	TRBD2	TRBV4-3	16	TGCGCCAGCAGCCAAGATTTAACTAGCGGGTGGAGGGAGCAGTACTTC	CASSQDLTSGWREQYF
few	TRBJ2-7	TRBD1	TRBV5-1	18	TGCGCCAGCAGCTTAGGGACAGGGCTTGTAGGAGGACCCTACGAGCAGTACTTC	CASSLGTGLVGGPYEQYF
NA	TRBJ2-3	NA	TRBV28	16	TGTGCCAGCAGTTTTACCATCGCGACTATCCCAGATACGCAGTATTTT	CASSFTIATIPDTQYF
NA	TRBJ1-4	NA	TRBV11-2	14	TGTGCCAGCAGCCCCGAGGAGGAGAGGGAAAAACTGTTTTTT	CASSPEEEREKLFF
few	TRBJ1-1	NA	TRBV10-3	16	TGTGCCATCAACCGACAGGCTGGTTTGCGGAACACTGAAGCTTTCTTT	CAINRQAGLRNTEAFF
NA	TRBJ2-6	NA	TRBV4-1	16	TGCGCCAGCAGCCAAGGACAAGGTTCCGGGGCCAACGTCCTGACTTTC	CASSQGQGSGANVLTF
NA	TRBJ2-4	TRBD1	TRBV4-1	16	TGCGCCAGCAGCCAAGAACAGGGGGCCCGCCGAGGGAGTCAGTACTTC	CASSQEQGARRGSQYF
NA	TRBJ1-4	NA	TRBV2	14	TGTGCCAGCAGTGAGGACAGACCCAATGAAAAACTGTTTTTT	CASSEDRPNEKLFF
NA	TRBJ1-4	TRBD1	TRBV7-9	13	TGTGCCAGCTCTACAGGGGCAGGGGAAAAACTGTTTTTT	CASSTGAGEKLFF
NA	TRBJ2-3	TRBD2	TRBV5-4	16	TGTGCCAGCAGCCCCCGTGTCTCGGGAGGAGGGGATACGCAGTATTTT	CASSPRVSGGGDTQYF
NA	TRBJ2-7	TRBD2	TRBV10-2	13	TGCGCCAGCAACCTTAGCGGGAGTCAGGAGCAGTACTTC	CASNLSGSQEQYF
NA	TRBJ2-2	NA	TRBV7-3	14	TGTGCCAGCACCCCTAGTTTAAACACCGGGGAGCTGTTTTTT	CASTPSLNTGELFF
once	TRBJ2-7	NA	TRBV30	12	TGTGCCTGGAGTGTAAGCAGGGTGGAGCAGTACTTC	CAWSVSRVEQYF
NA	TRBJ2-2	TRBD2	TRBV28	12	TGTGCCAGCAGTCAGCGGGAAGTGGAGCTGTTTTTT	CASSQREVELFF
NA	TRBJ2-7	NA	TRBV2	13	TGTGCCAGCAGTGGAGGGAGGCCGAGAGAGCAGTACTTC	CASSGGRPREQYF
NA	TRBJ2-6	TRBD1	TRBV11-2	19	TGTGCCAGCAGCTCCTACCGGGACAGTATTCTGTCTGGGGCCAACGTCCTGACTTTC	CASSSYRDSILSGANVLTF
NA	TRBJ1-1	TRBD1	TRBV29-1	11	TGCAGCGGGGGACAGGGTTCTGAAGCTTTCTTT	CSGGQGSEAFF